This paragraph covers one T cell receptor beta chain sequence. The target antigen is unknown. Clones were read by immunoSEQ multiplex PCR, and TCRdb kept only the in-frame ones, dropping some. The sample includes 60,000 to 75,000 clones, roughly 83% seen only once; the top ten take approximately 8.7%. Trimming pared 7 bases from V and 5 bases from J, leaving 20 bases between. The CDR3 totals 14 residues. Germline V gene lookup returns CDR1 SQVTM and CDR2 ANQGSEA. The record originates from a study of OX40 agonist ivuxolimab in advanced cancers. The overall study: A male proportion of approximately 83% was recorded, with mean age around 62 years and range roughly 20 to 90. Prior checkpoint blockade (anti-PD-1, anti-PD-L1 or anti-CTLA-4) was permitted; 40% had it. General study points: In general, CD8+ T cells held more expanded clones than CD4+ did, on average.

The chain recombines TRBV29-1 with TRBJ1-1; weak D call: TRBD1 (5 bases). This material consisted of CD4+ or CD8+ T cells sorted from blood, taken in a trial of the OX40 agonist ivuxolimab. This clonotype originated in an adult with an advanced solid tumor such as melanoma, head and neck, liver or kidney cancer. In DNA, the CDR3 is TGCAGCGCTAACCGGGGGGGTTTAATAACTGAAGCTTTCTTT. Protein: CSANRGGLITEAFF. Filled out from reference TRBV29-1 and TRBJ1-1, the complete variable domain reads SAVISQKPSRDICQRGTSLTIQCQVDSQVTMMFWYRQQPGQSLTLIATANQGSEATYESGFVIDKFPISRPNLTFSTLTVSNMSPEDSSIYLCSANRGGLITEAFFGQGTRLTVV.